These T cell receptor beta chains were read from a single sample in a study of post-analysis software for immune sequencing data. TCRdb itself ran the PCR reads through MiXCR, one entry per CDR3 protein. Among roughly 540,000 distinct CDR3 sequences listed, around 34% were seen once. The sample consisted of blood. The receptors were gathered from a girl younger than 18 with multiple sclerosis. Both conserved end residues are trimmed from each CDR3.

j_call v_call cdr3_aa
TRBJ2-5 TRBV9 ASSEQGAGETQY
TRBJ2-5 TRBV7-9 ASSYRRGARVETQY
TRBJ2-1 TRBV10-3 AITGTAGSYNEQF
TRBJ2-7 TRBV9 ASSPGVVYEQY
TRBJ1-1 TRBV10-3 AISRDRDTEAF
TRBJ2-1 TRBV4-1 ASSLSPGGAYNEQF
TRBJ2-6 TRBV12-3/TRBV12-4 ASSTAGTGWSGANVLT
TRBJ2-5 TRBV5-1 ASSLQSPGAQETQY
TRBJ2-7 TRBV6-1 ASSEQGSLYEQY
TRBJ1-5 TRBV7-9 ASSPEGHQPQH